Shown below are 22 T cell receptor beta chains from a single sample sequenced in a study of beta chain features in type 1 diabetes. The isolated RNA, all of it, was reverse transcribed, so expressed TCRB transcripts were what got sequenced. Only in-frame clones appear in the TCRdb table, and some are missing; sequencing was by immunoSEQ multiplex PCR. The profile shows hundreds of thousands of clones, 14% of them singletons. The sample was central memory CD4+ T cells from blood. These TCRs come from a young man in good health.

This clone was seen a few times. The V gene is TRBV7-3, the J gene TRBJ2-1, with 12 bases aligning to TRBD2. The CDR3 is 13 amino acids. V gave up 0 bases and J gave up 12 bases; unmatched junction bases: 0. Germline CDR1 is SGHTA and CDR2 is FQGTGA. CDR3 sequence (DNA): TGTGCCAGCAGCTTAACGACTAGCGGGAGGCAGTTCTTC. Amino acids: CASSLTTSGRQFF.

This clone showed up just a few times. The rearrangement links TRBV5-1 to TRBJ2-3, with TRBD2 matching over 13 bases. This CDR3 has 16 amino acids. Germline values: CDR1 SGHRS, CDR2 YFSETQ. The J segment lost 6 bases and the V segment lost 4 bases, leaving 8 bases of the junction unmatched. The CDR3 region has the DNA TGCGCCAGCAGCCTGGGGACTAGCGGGACCCCCGATACGCAGTATTTT. Its protein product is CASSLGTSGTPDTQYF.

V usage is TRBV19 and J usage is TRBJ2-3; no reliable D call. The germline gives CDR1 LNHDA, CDR2 SQIVND (reference sequence). CDR3 length: 11 amino acids. The germline V and J ends were trimmed by 4 bases and 4 bases, with 3 bases remaining between them. The CDR3, as DNA: TGTGCCAGTAGTAATCCAGATACGCAGTATTTT. This encodes CASSNPDTQYF.

In its sample, this clone was seen a few times. The chain combines TRBV9 with TRBJ2-3, with a tentative D call TRBD1 (7 bases). Germline assignment: CDR1 SGDLS and CDR2 YYNGEE. The V and J ends lost 3 bases and 3 bases respectively, with 20 bases between them. CDR3 length: 17 amino acids. The CDR3 region is CASSGSAATGRTDTQYF. The CDR3 nucleotides are TGTGCCAGCAGCGGATCGGCAGCGACAGGGAGGACAGATACGCAGTATTTT.

The CDR3 nucleotides read TGTGCCAGCAGCGTAGCAGGACGAGAGGAAGCTTTCTTT. It translates to CASSVAGREEAFF. The V and J genes are TRBV9 and TRBJ1-1; D gene unclear. CDR1 is SGDLS and CDR2 is YYNGEE in the germline V gene. The CDR3 loop spans 13 amino acids. V was cut by 0 bases and J by 8 bases, with 11 bases left in between.

This clone was recorded a few times. The V call is TRBV7-6, the J call TRBJ2-1; possible D gene TRBD1, 6 bases. This CDR3 comprises 12 residues. From germline, CDR1 is SGHVS and CDR2 FNYEAQ. Trimming cost V 2 bases and J 7 bases, with 6 bases left between them. The CDR3 sequence is CASSLQGNEQFF. DNA for the CDR3: TGTGCCAGCAGCTTACAGGGGAATGAGCAGTTCTTC.

This clone has just a few counts. The rearrangement joins TRBV6-6 to TRBJ2-3; the match to TRBD1 covers 11 bases. Germline CDR1 and CDR2: MNHNY and SVGAGI (reference sequence). After removal of 4 bases from V and 8 bases from J, the junction contained 8 bases not matched to a gene. CDR3 length: 15 residues. CDR3 loop: CASSLRDRGLGTQYF. The DNA for the CDR3 is TGTGCCAGCAGTTTACGGGACAGGGGGTTGGGTACGCAGTATTTT.

There are a few counts of this clone. The chain has TRBV2 and TRBJ1-6; D is uncertain. Germline V gives CDR1 SNHLY, CDR2 FYNNEI. The CDR3 is 11 residues long. Trimming cost V 6 bases and J 12 bases, with 9 bases left between them. CDR3 DNA: TGTGCCAGCAGCGACACCCGACCCCTCCACTTT. This translates into CASSDTRPLHF. Based on the CDR3 plus reference TRBV2 and TRBJ1-6, the full variable domain is EPEVTQTPSHQVTQMGQEVILRCVPISNHLYFYWYRQILGQKVEFLVSFYNNEISEKSEIFDDQFSVERPDGSNFTLKIRSTKLEDSAMYFCASSDTRPLHFGNGTRLTVT.

This clone was counted a few times. The CDR3 is CASSLRASGIWVKNIQYF. The DNA for the CDR3 is TGTGCCAGCAGCTTACGCGCTAGCGGGATATGGGTCAAAAACATTCAGTACTTC. This chain links TRBV7-3 with TRBJ2-4; 9 nucleotides agree with TRBD2. CDR1 and CDR2 (germline): SGHTA, FQGTGA. CDR3 length equals 18 residues. V lost 2 bases, J lost 3 bases, and 11 bases stayed unmatched.

This clone was observed a handful of times. The rearrangement joins TRBV6-1 to TRBJ1-4; D not certain. V was shortened by 1 base and J by 0 bases, with 6 bases between the two germline ends. The germline gives CDR1 MNHNS, CDR2 SASEGT. The CDR3 is made up of 15 amino acids. In DNA form, the CDR3 reads TGTGCCAGCAGTGAAGTCAGAGCAACTAATGAAAAACTGTTTTTT. Protein: CASSEVRATNEKLFF.

This clone has more than one count but fewer than ten. The chain has TRBV5-1 and TRBJ1-4; a weak D match, TRBD1 (5 bases). CDR3 size: 15 residues. Deletions cut 0 bases from V and 7 bases from J, with 13 bases between. The germline CDR1 and CDR2 sequences are SGHRS and YFSETQ. This chain's CDR3 is CASSLGAQVGEKLFF. CDR3 coding DNA: TGCGCCAGCAGCTTGGGGGCACAGGTCGGTGAAAAACTGTTTTTT.

This clone has only a few counts. The chain couples TRBV5-1 to TRBJ2-7; 9 positions match TRBD2. V lost 4 bases to trimming and J lost 3 bases; unmatched junction nucleotides: 14. Per germline, CDR1 SGHRS and CDR2 YFSETQ. CDR3 size: 17 residues. The CDR3 DNA follows: TGCGCCAGCAGCCCTGGACTAGCGTATAATAGGTACTACGAGCAGTACGTC. Amino acid sequence: CASSPGLAYNRYYEQYV.

This rearrangement joins TRBV7-2 to TRBJ2-2; tentative D call: TRBD2 (6 bases). This CDR3 has 14 residues. The V gene's germline CDR1 is SGHTA and CDR2 FQGNSA. The germline V and J ends were trimmed by 6 bases and 4 bases, with 12 bases remaining between them. As DNA, the CDR3 is TGTGCCAGCAGGCTCAACGGGGGCACCGGGGAGCTGTTTTTT. Translated: CASRLNGGTGELFF.

This clone occurred a few times. The chain links TRBV7-7 to TRBJ2-5; possible D gene TRBD1, 7 bases. With 5 bases removed from V and 5 bases from J, the gap between germline ends came to 18 bases. CDR1 SSHAT and CDR2 FNYEAQ come from the germline V gene (reference sequence). The CDR3 covers 15 residues. The CDR3 is CASSPRAGGQETQYF. CDR3 DNA sequence: TGTGCCAGCAGCCCTCGCGCAGGGGGGCAGGAGACCCAGTACTTC.

The chain is built from TRBV13 and TRBJ2-7, with 8 bases fitting TRBD1. The CDR3 extends over 19 amino acids. The germline CDR1 and CDR2 sequences are PRHDT and FYEKMQ (reference sequence). The CDR3 region has the DNA TGTGCCGGCAGCTTAGTGGCAGGGGGCTTAGATGCGCCGTCCTACGAGCAGTACGTC. Its translation is CAGSLVAGGLDAPSYEQYV.

This clone was seen at least ten times. The rearrangement uses TRBV20-1 and TRBJ2-5, with D maybe TRBD1 (6 bases). The V gene lost 7 bases and the J gene lost 5 bases, with 11 bases spanning the gap. Germline CDR1 is DFQATT and CDR2 is SNEGSKA (reference sequence). This CDR3 is built from 11 residues. DNA of the CDR3: TGCAGTGGTCAGGGGCCGGAGACCCAGTACTTC. Translated, it gives CSGQGPETQYF.

This chain connects TRBV27 to TRBJ1-2; D might be TRBD1 (5 bases). V gave up 5 bases and J gave up 6 bases, with 22 bases separating them. The germline gives CDR1 MNHEY, CDR2 SMNVEV (reference sequence). There are 16 residues in the CDR3. This CDR3 is CASSHIPGGGLDGYTF. DNA for the CDR3: TGTGCCAGCAGTCATATCCCGGGGGGAGGGTTGGATGGCTACACCTTC.

The table lists this clone with a few counts. V is TRBV5-6 and J is TRBJ2-2, with a weak D call TRBD1 (5 bases). This CDR3 has 16 amino acids. V lost 4 bases to trimming and J lost 4 bases, with 17 bases between them. Looked up from germline, CDR1 is SGHDT and CDR2 is YYEEEE. The CDR3 region has the DNA TGTGCCAGCAGCCCTCTAGGGGCAAGCCTCACCGGGGAGCTGTTTTTT. Translation gives CASSPLGASLTGELFF.

The table lists this clone with a few counts. The chain employs TRBV5-4 and TRBJ1-1; TRBD1 is a possible D gene (6 bases). Trimming removed 2 bases at V and 8 bases at J, with 13 bases between. This CDR3 comprises 13 residues. Germline CDR1 SGHNT, CDR2 YYREEE (reference sequence). The CDR3 spells CASSLTGAGEAFF. As DNA, the CDR3 is TGTGCCAGCAGCTTAACGGGGGCCGGGGAAGCTTTCTTT.

This clone was counted ten times or more. The chain links TRBV7-9 to TRBJ2-5; 10 positions match TRBD1. The trim removed 1 base at V and 7 bases at J, leaving 6 bases unmatched. CDR3 length equals 15 residues. Germline loops: CDR1 SEHNR, CDR2 FQNEAQ (reference sequence). The CDR3 here is CASSLGDRGHGTQYF. CDR3 in DNA: TGTGCCAGCAGCTTAGGCGACAGGGGGCATGGGACCCAGTACTTC.

This sequence joins TRBV30 and TRBJ2-3, with 8 nucleotides matching TRBD2. The CDR3 covers 12 residues. Trimming took 4 bases from V and 8 from J; bases not matched to a gene: 5. From germline, CDR1 is GTSNPN and CDR2 SVGIG (reference sequence). The DNA of the CDR3 is TGTGCCTGGATGGGAGCGGGGGTTACGCAGTATTTT. It specifies CAWMGAGVTQYF.

This chain connects TRBV5-1 to TRBJ1-2, with TRBD1 identical over 7 bases. The CDR3 consists of 13 residues. Germline-derived CDR1 and CDR2 are SGHRS and YFSETQ. V shed 4 bases and J 7 bases; nucleotides not matched to a gene: 7. CDR3 bases: TGCGCCAGCAGCCCGGCGACAGGGAGTGGCTACACCTTC. Translation: CASSPATGSGYTF.